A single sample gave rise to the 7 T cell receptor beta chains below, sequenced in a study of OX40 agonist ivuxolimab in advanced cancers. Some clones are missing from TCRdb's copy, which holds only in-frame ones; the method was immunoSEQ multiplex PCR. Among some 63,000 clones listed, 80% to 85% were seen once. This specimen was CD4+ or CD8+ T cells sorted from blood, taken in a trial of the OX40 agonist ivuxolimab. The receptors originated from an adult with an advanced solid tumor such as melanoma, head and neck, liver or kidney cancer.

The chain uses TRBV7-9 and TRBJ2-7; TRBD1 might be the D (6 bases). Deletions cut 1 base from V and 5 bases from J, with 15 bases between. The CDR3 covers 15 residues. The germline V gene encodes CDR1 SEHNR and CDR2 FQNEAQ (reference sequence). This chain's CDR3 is CASSLESPGVHEQYF. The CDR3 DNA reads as TGTGCCAGCAGCTTAGAATCCCCAGGGGTCCACGAGCAGTACTTC.

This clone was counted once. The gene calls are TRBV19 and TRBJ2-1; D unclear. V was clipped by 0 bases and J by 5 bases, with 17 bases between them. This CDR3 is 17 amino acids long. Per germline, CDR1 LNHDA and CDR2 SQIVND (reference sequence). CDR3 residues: CASSIDFQHHPHNEQFF. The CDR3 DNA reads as TGTGCCAGTAGTATAGATTTCCAGCACCACCCCCACAATGAGCAGTTCTTC.

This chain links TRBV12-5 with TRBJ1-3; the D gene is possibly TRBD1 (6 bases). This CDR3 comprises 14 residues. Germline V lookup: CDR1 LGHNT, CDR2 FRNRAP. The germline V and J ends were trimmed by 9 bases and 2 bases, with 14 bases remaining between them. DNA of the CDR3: TGTGCTAGGGGATACAGGGTCCCTGGAAACACCATATATTTT. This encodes CARGYRVPGNTIYF.

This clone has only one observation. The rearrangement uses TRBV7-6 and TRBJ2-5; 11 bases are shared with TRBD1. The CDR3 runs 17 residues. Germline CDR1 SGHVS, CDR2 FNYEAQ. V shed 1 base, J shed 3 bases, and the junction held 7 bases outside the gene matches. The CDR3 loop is CASSLEGQGALEETQYF. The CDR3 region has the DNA TGTGCCAGCAGCTTAGAAGGACAGGGGGCTCTGGAAGAGACCCAGTACTTC.

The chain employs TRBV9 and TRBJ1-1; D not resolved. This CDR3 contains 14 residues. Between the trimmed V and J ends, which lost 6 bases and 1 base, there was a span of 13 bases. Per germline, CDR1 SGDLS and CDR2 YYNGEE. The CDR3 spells CASTPGGPNTEAFF. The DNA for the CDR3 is TGTGCCAGCACCCCGGGAGGGCCGAACACTGAAGCTTTCTTT.

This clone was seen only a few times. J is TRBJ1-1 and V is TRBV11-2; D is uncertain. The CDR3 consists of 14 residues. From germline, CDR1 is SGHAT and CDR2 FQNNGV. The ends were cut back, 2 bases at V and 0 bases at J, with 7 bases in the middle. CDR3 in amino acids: CASSLTDMNTEAFF. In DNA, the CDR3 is TGTGCCAGCAGCTTAACAGACATGAACACTGAAGCTTTCTTT.

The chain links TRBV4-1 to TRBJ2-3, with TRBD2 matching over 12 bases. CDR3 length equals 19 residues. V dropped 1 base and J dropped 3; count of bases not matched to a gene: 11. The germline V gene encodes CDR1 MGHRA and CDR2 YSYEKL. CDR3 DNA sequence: TGCGCCAGCAGCCAAGTAGTGACTAGCGGGGGTTTTTTAACAGATACGCAGTATTTT. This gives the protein CASSQVVTSGGFLTDTQYF.